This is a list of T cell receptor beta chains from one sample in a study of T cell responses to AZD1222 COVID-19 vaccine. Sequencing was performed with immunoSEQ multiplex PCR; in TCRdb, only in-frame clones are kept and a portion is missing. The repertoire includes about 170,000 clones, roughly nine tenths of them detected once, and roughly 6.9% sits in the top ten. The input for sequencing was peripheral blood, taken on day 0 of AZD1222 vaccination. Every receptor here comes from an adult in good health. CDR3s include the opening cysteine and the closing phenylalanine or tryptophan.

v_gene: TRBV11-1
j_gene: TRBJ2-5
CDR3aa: CASSSGQNQETQYF

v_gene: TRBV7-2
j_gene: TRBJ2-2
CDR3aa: CASSFGVTELFF

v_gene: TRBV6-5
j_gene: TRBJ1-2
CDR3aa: CASSLSRTANYGYTF

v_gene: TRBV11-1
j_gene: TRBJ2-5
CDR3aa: CASSPTGRGETQYF

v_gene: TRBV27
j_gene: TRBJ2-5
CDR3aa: CASRGLAGDPETQYF

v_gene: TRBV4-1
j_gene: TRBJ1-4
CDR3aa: CASSQNSGGEEKLFF

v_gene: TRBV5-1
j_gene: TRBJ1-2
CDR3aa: CASSLEQGESGYTF

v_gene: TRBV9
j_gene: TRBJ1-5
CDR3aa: CASSLSPEGNQPQHF

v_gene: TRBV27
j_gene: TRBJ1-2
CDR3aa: CASSPGQGIYGYTF

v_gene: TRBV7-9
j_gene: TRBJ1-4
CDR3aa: CASSSGQGLGEKLFF

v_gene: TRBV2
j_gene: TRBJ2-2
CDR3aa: CASSEGVTGELFF

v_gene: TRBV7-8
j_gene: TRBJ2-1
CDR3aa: CASSLESAGIYNEQFF

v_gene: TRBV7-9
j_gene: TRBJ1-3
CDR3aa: CASSLATSGNTIYF

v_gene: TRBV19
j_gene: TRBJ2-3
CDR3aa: CASIPETGKVDTQYF

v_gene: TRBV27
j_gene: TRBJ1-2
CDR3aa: CASMGSSYYGYTF